This T cell receptor beta chain originates from a study of cytomegalovirus exposure and HLA in healthy donors. PCR employed 60 Vbeta and 13 Jbeta primers. Profiled with immunoSEQ multiplex PCR; TCRdb holds only in-frame clones, not every one. Of some 40,000 clones detected, approximately 86% appear once; the ten largest clones hold approximately 10%. Findings of the study overall: Within a later analysis, the majority of CMV-associated TCR beta chains appeared HLA-restricted.

A note on this clone: Its antigen is not known.

Specimen: PBMCs. This clonotype originated in a woman younger than 35 in good health and CMV-seropositive.

CDR3 coding DNA: TGCGCCAGCAGCCAAGAAGATTCAGGGAGGGGGTTCGGCTACACCTTC. Its translation: CASSQEDSGRGFGYTF. J is TRBJ1-2 and V is TRBV4-1, with a tentative D call TRBD1 (6 bases). Germline assignment: CDR1 MGHRA and CDR2 YSYEKL. This CDR3 contains 16 residues. Trimming stripped 0 bases from V and 8 bases from J, with 19 bases between.